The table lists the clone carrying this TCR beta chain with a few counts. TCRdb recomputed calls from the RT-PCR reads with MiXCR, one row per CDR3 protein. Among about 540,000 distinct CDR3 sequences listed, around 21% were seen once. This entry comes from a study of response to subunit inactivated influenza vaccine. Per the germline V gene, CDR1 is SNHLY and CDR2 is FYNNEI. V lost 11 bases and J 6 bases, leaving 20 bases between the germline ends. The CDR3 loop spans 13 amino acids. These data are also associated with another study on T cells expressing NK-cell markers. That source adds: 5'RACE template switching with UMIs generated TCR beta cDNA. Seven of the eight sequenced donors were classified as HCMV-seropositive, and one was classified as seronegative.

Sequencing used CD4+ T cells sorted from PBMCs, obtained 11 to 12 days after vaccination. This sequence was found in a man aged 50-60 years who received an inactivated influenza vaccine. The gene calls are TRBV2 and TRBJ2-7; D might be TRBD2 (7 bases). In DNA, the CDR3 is TGTGCCTCCTCAAAGGGGGGGCGAGGCGAGCAGTACTTC. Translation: CASSKGGRGEQYF.